These 5 T cell receptor beta chains share one sample of origin, sequenced in a study of cytotoxic CD8 clonotypes in ibrutinib-treated CLL (dated by TCRdb to the early 2020s). This specimen's time point label, per the study, means: 12 to 13 months on ibrutinib. The method behind the library was the immunoSEQ multiplex PCR assay. TCRdb provides this immuneACCESS table in a form limited to in-frame rearrangements. Some clones are lacking; in checked studies, under half of them reflect an unresolved V gene, and why the rest are absent is not known. This sample comprises roughly 220,000 clones, about 75% of them detected only once. Together, the top ten hold about 6% of the sample. Sequences were derived from PBMCs, sampled after 12 months of ibrutinib treatment. The receptors shown here come from a human donor with chronic lymphocytic leukemia.

This clone was counted a single time. This chain joins TRBV7-3 and TRBJ2-3; no clear D gene. The CDR3 runs to 11 residues. Trimming left V 1 base short and J 5 bases short, with 1 base between. The germline V gene has CDR1 SGHTA and CDR2 FQGTGA. In DNA form, the CDR3 reads TGTGCCAGCAGCTTAAAAGATACGCAGTATTTT. Its protein is CASSLKDTQYF.

The chain joins TRBV29-1 to TRBJ2-3; a weak D match, TRBD1 (6 bases). The V end was cut by 3 bases, the J end by 0 bases, with 10 bases between. The germline CDR1 and CDR2 sequences are SQVTM and ANQGSEA. CDR3 size: 14 residues. CDR3 sequence (DNA): TGCAGCGTTGAGGCAGGGGATAGCACAGATACGCAGTATTTT. Translation gives CSVEAGDSTDTQYF.

The chain joins TRBV30 to TRBJ2-2; 7 positions match TRBD1. There are 13 residues in the CDR3. V trimming: 3 bases; J trimming: 7 bases; junction bases outside the gene matches: 5. The germline V gene encodes CDR1 GTSNPN and CDR2 SVGIG (reference sequence). CDR3 bases: TGTGCCTGGAGACTACAGGGGATCGGGGAGCTGTTTTTT. Residues: CAWRLQGIGELFF.

The chain recombines TRBV28 with TRBJ1-2, with 10 bases matching TRBD1. The CDR3 consists of 12 residues. Unmatched junction bases numbered 2, after V lost 5 bases and J lost 8 bases. Germline V gene data show CDR1 as MDHEN and CDR2 as SYDVKM. CDR3 region: CASSGQGEGYTF. The DNA for the CDR3 is TGTGCCAGCAGTGGACAGGGGGAAGGCTACACCTTC.

The chain uses TRBV2 and TRBJ2-6, with D maybe TRBD1 (6 bases). V was trimmed by 8 bases and J by 0 bases, leaving 17 bases between them. The CDR3 contains 17 residues. Per germline, CDR1 SNHLY and CDR2 FYNNEI. The CDR3 sequence: CASDDRTGNSGANVLTF. CDR3 bases: TGTGCCAGCGATGATCGTACAGGGAACTCTGGGGCCAACGTCCTGACTTTC.